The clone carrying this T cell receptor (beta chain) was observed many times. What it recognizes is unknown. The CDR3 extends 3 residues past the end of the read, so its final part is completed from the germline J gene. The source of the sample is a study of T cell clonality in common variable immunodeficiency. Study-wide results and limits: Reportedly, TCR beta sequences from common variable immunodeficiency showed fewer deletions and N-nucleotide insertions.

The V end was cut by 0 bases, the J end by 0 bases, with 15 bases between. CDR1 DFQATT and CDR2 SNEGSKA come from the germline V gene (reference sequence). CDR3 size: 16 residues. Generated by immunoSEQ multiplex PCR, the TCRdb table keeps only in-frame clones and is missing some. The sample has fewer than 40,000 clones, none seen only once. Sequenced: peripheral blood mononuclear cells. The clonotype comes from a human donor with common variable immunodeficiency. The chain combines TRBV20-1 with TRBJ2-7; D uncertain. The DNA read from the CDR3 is TGCAGTGCTAGAGATATGAATTGGGCACTCTCCTACGAG. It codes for CSARDMNWALSYE. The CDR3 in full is CSARDMNWALSYEQYF.